These 7 T cell receptor beta chains were all obtained from the same sample, sequenced in a study of blood T cell repertoires in COVID-19. The data were produced by immunoSEQ multiplex PCR, yet TCRdb's version contains in-frame clones alone and is incomplete. The data show 35,000 to 50,000 clones, with about 85% seen just once and roughly an eighth held by the top ten. Sample: peripheral blood. The receptors come from a human donor in a cohort sampled during active COVID-19.

The rearrangement links TRBV21-1 to TRBJ2-7; TRBD1, the table's D call, lacks a check against the DNA. TRBV21-1 is an annotated pseudogene. The CDR3 covers 18 residues. In DNA form, the CDR3 reads TGTGCCAGCAGCTCTCCTAAGACAGGGGGGATGAAGGCCCACGAGCAGTACTTC. It translates to CASSSPKTGGMKAHEQYF.

CDR3 in DNA: TGTGCCAGCAGCCAAGGGGGGGTTTTGGGAGAGACCCAGTACTTC. Protein product: CASSQGGVLGETQYF. The chain carries TRBV3-1 (or the pseudogene TRBV3-2) and TRBJ2-5; a weak D match, TRBD2 (6 bases). Trimming took 1 base from V and 4 from J, leaving 13 bases between them. The CDR3 spans 15 residues. Germline V gene lookup returns CDR1 LGHDT and CDR2 YNNKEL (reference sequence).

The chain employs TRBV19 and TRBJ1-6; D not resolved. The CDR3 totals 13 residues. Looked up from germline, CDR1 is LNHDA and CDR2 is SQIVND (reference sequence). The ends were cut back, 7 bases at V and 7 bases at J, with 11 bases in the middle. CDR3 DNA: TGTGCCAGTACCCGACACAGCAATTCACCCCTCCACTTT. It yields the protein CASTRHSNSPLHF.

This clone is a singleton in its sample. The chain is built from TRBV28 and TRBJ2-3; the D gene is possibly TRBD1 (5 bases). Between the trimmed V and J ends, which lost 2 bases and 0 bases, there was a span of 15 bases. The CDR3 is 17 residues long. Germline V lookup: CDR1 MDHEN, CDR2 SYDVKM. In DNA, the CDR3 is TGTGCCAGCAGTTTAAGGGGCAGCGTCTCTAGCACAGATACGCAGTATTTT. Its translation is CASSLRGSVSSTDTQYF.

V is TRBV28 and J is TRBJ1-3, with a possible D match to TRBD1 (6 bases). The V and J ends lost 7 bases and 0 bases respectively, with 19 bases between them. Germline loops: CDR1 MDHEN, CDR2 SYDVKM. This CDR3 is built from 17 residues. The CDR3 loop is CASTEGGDIHSGNTIYF. CDR3 coding DNA: TGTGCCAGCACCGAGGGGGGGGATATACACTCTGGAAACACCATATATTTT. Together with reference TRBV28 and TRBJ1-3, the CDR3 gives the full variable domain: DVKVTQSSRYLVKRTGEKVFLECVQDMDHENMFWYRQDPGLGLRLIYFSYDVKMKEKGDIPEGYSVSREKKERFSLILESASTNQTSMYLCASTEGGDIHSGNTIYFGEGSWLTVV.

The chain carries TRBV5-1 and TRBJ2-7; 13 bases are a match to TRBD2. Germline V gene lookup returns CDR1 SGHRS and CDR2 YFSETQ. CDR3 length equals 15 residues. Unmatched junction bases numbered 5, after V lost 4 bases and J lost 4 bases. CDR3 bases: TGCGCCAGCAGCATTCGGACTAGCGGGGGTTACGAGCAGTACTTC. It codes for CASSIRTSGGYEQYF.

The CDR3 nucleotides read TGTGCCAGCAGTTACCCGGACAGTCAGTACAATGAGCAGTTCTTC. Translated: CASSYPDSQYNEQFF. The V and J genes are TRBV6-6 and TRBJ2-1, with D perhaps TRBD1 (6 bases). The ends were cut back, 2 bases at V and 4 bases at J, with 12 bases in the middle. This CDR3 has 15 residues. Looked up from germline, CDR1 is MNHNY and CDR2 is SVGAGI (reference sequence).